The rows below give T cell receptor beta chains drawn from one sample of a study of spatial heterogeneity in lung cancer. One entry per CDR3 protein, called by TCRdb with MiXCR from the 5' RACE reads. This table has more than 25,000 distinct CDR3 sequences, approximately 5.4% appearing once. The sequencing used PBMCs, collected at follow-up. The receptors were sampled from a male donor with early-stage non-small cell lung cancer. Both conserved end residues are part of each CDR3. A D gene is named only where the DNA matches it firmly. Clone size is stated in some rows and not others, as once, few, many or a class when expanded.

d_gene | j_gene | v_gene | abundance | CDR3aa | CDR3nt
TRBD1 | TRBJ2-2 | TRBV13 | many | CASSPRKGASGELFF | TGTGCCAGCAGCCCCCGCAAGGGGGCCTCCGGGGAGCTGTTTTTT
TRBD2 | TRBJ2-1 | TRBV29-1 | many | CSGERSSGSNEQFF | TGCAGCGGAGAAAGGTCTAGCGGGAGCAATGAGCAGTTCTTC
. | TRBJ1-1 | TRBV30 | . | CAWSVLDYTEAFF | TGTGCCTGGAGTGTACTCGATTACACTGAAGCTTTCTTT
TRBD2 | TRBJ2-3 | TRBV7-9 | . | CASSYGLAGSTDTQYF | TGTGCCAGCAGCTATGGGTTAGCGGGGTCCACAGATACGCAGTATTTT
. | TRBJ1-6 | TRBV5-1 | . | CASSLGDGNSPLHF | TGCGCCAGCAGCTTGGGGGACGGTAATTCACCCCTCCACTTT
TRBD1 | TRBJ1-1 | TRBV20-1 | . | CSARDKGQGFAEAFF | TGCAGTGCTAGAGATAAGGGACAGGGGTTTGCTGAAGCTTTCTTT
. | TRBJ2-7 | TRBV7-2 | many | CASSGSYEQYF | TGTGCCAGCAGCGGTTCCTACGAGCAGTACTTC
. | TRBJ1-2 | TRBV5-1 | many | CASSSQPGGNYGYTF | TGCGCCAGCAGCTCACAGCCGGGGGGTAACTATGGCTACACCTTC
TRBD2 | TRBJ2-6 | TRBV9 | many | CASSVVLAAGANVLTF | TGTGCCAGCAGCGTAGTACTAGCGGCAGGGGCCAACGTCCTGACTTTC
. | TRBJ2-1 | TRBV20-1 | many | CSAPKEGGSEQFF | TGCAGTGCTCCGAAAGAGGGGGGAAGTGAGCAGTTCTTC
TRBD1 | TRBJ1-6 | TRBV20-1 | many | CSASPGTGDHSPLHF | TGCAGTGCTAGCCCCGGGACAGGGGATCATTCACCCCTCCACTTT
. | TRBJ1-5 | TRBV5-1 | many | CASSPGTLNQPQHF | TGCGCCAGCAGCCCCGGGACCCTCAATCAGCCCCAGCATTTT
. | TRBJ1-5 | TRBV20-1 | . | CSARDSGGFSQPQHF | TGCAGTGCTAGAGATAGTGGGGGCTTTAGCCAGCCCCAGCATTTT
TRBD2 | TRBJ2-3 | TRBV9 | many | CASSAGLAASTDTQYF | TGTGCCAGCAGCGCGGGACTAGCGGCGAGCACAGATACGCAGTATTTT
. | TRBJ2-1 | TRBV11-2 | many | CASRQGSNEQFF | TGTGCCAGCAGACAGGGCAGCAATGAGCAGTTCTTC
. | TRBJ1-2 | TRBV18 | . | CASSPLPGEFNGYTF | TGTGCCAGCTCACCTCTACCAGGGGAATTCAATGGCTACACCTTC
. | TRBJ1-2 | TRBV9 | many | CASGDTYGYTF | TGTGCCAGCGGGGACACCTATGGCTACACCTTC
TRBD1 | TRBJ2-7 | TRBV11-2 | . | CASSPDRGLYEQYF | TGTGCCAGCAGCCCAGACAGGGGGTTGTACGAGCAGTACTTC
TRBD1 | TRBJ1-2 | TRBV27 | . | CASSLTAGGLYGYTF | TGTGCCAGCAGTTTAACGGCAGGGGGTTTGTATGGCTACACCTTC
. | TRBJ2-7 | TRBV4-2 | many | CASSPMGGGPTNNEQYF | TGTGCCAGCAGCCCAATGGGTGGCGGTCCCACAAACAACGAGCAGTACTTC